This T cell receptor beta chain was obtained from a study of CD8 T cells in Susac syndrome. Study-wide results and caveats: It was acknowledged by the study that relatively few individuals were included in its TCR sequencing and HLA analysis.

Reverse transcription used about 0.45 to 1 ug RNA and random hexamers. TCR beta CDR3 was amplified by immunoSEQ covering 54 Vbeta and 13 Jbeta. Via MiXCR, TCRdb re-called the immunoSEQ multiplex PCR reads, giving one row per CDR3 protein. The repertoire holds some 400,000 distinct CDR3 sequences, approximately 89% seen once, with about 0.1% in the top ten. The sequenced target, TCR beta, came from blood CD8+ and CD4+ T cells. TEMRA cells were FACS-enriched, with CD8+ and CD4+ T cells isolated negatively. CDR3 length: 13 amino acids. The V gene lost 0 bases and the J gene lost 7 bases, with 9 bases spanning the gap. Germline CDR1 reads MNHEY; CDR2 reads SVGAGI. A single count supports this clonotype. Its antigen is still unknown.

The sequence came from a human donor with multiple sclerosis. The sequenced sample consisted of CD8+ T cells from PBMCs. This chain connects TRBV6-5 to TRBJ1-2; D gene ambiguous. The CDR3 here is CASSYSLRTGYTF. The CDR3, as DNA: TGTGCCAGCAGTTACTCGTTGCGTACTGGCTACACCTTC.